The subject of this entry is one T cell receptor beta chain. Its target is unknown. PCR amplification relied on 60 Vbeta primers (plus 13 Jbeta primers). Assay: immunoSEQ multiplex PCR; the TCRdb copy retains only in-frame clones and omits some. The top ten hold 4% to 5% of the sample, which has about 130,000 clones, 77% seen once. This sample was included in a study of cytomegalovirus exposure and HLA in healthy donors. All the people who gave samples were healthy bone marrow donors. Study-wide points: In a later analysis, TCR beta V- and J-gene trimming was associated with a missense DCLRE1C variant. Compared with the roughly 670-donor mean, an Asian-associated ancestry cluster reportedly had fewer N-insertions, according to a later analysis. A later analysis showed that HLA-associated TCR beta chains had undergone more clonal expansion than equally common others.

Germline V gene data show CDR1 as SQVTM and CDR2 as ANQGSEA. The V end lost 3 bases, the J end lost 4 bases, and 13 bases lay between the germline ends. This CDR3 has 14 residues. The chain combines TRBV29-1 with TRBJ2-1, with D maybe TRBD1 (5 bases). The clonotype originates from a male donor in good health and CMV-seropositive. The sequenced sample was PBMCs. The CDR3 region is CSVDRFQGYNEQFF. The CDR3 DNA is TGCAGCGTTGATCGGTTCCAGGGATACAATGAGCAGTTCTTC.